A single sample is the source of the 16 T cell receptor beta chains below, sequenced in a study of T cell repertoires in cytomegalovirus infection. One entry per CDR3 protein results from TCRdb running MiXCR on the reads. The data show about 320,000 distinct CDR3 sequences, over 7.5% seen once. The sequencing input was PBMCs. The receptor set was obtained from a human donor in good health (CMV status not recorded). Some clones in this sample may be carry-over from other donors' samples.

This clonotype came up many times. The chain combines TRBV7-2 with TRBJ1-4; perhaps TRBD1 as D (6 bases). The V end lost 5 bases, the J end lost 4 bases, and 11 bases lay between the germline ends. The CDR3 covers 14 residues. Germline V CDR1 and CDR2: SGHTA, FQGNSA. In nucleotides, the CDR3 is TGTGCCAGCAGCGTGGACAGTAATAATGAAAAACTGTTTTTT. It translates to CASSVDSNNEKLFF.

This clonotype was observed a handful of times. The rearrangement uses TRBV11-2 and TRBJ2-1; D remains unclear. Per germline, CDR1 SGHAT and CDR2 FQNNGV. Trimming pared 0 bases from V and 5 bases from J, leaving 5 bases between. The CDR3 extends over 13 amino acids. In DNA form, the CDR3 reads TGTGCCAGCAGCTTAGATCCCCACAATGAGCAGTTCTTC. Translating gives CASSLDPHNEQFF.

The chain combines TRBV28 with TRBJ2-7; TRBD2 matches at 13 bases. The CDR3 covers 16 residues. The junction had 8 bases not matched to a gene; V was cut back by 7 bases and J by 2 bases. Germline V lookup: CDR1 MDHEN, CDR2 SYDVKM. The CDR3 protein is CASKSGLAGPAYEQYF. The CDR3 DNA is TGTGCCAGCAAATCGGGACTAGCGGGACCCGCCTACGAGCAGTACTTC.

This chain connects TRBV7-9 to TRBJ2-7; the match to TRBD1 covers 8 bases. The length of the CDR3 is 13 residues. Germline V gene data show CDR1 as SEHNR and CDR2 as FQNEAQ (reference sequence). J gave up 0 bases and V 7 bases, and 2 bases lay outside the gene matches. CDR3 protein: CASTGGGSYEQYF. The CDR3 nucleotides are TGTGCCAGCACAGGGGGCGGCTCCTACGAGCAGTACTTC.

This clonotype was detected a few times. The J gene is TRBJ2-1, the V gene TRBV7-2; D remains ambiguous. The CDR3 loop spans 14 amino acids. Trimming pared 7 bases from V and 6 bases from J, leaving 16 bases between. Germline V gene sequence: CDR1 SGHTA, CDR2 FQGNSA. The CDR3 here is CASTEFLTPNEQFF. CDR3 nucleotides: TGTGCCAGCACCGAATTTTTGACCCCCAATGAGCAGTTCTTC. The entire variable domain, with the rest obtained from reference TRBV7-2 and TRBJ2-1, is as follows: GAGVSQSPSNKVTEKGKDVELRCDPISGHTALYWYRQSLGQGLEFLIYFQGNSAPDKSGLPSDRFSAERTGGSVSTLTIQRTQQEDSAVYLCASTEFLTPNEQFFGPGTRLTVL.

This clonotype was seen many times. The chain employs TRBV7-2 and TRBJ2-2; D may be TRBD2 (6 bases). Trimming shortened V by 0 bases and J by 1 base, and 9 bases separated the two germline ends. The germline V gene has CDR1 SGHTA and CDR2 FQGNSA. The CDR3 sequence is 16 residues long. The CDR3 DNA reads as TGTGCCAGCAGCTTAGCGGGGCGGGAGAACACCGGGGAGCTGTTTTTT. It yields the protein CASSLAGRENTGELFF.

This clonotype was found many times. One junction end disagrees with the germline gene, perhaps due to a read error. The chain joins TRBV7-3 to TRBJ1-1; 7 bases line up with TRBD1. This CDR3 comprises 15 residues. Germline lookup yields CDR1 SGHTA and CDR2 FQGTGA. For the CDR3, the DNA is TGTGCCAGCATCTTAAGACAGGGACTCAACACTGAAGCTTTCTTT. It encodes CASILRQGLNTEAFF.

About this clonotype itself: The junction departs from germline at one end; a sequencing error may be responsible. Written as DNA, the CDR3 is TGTGCCAGCACCTTAGGGAGTAGCGGTAGCTCCTACAATGAGCAGTTCTTC. It codes for CASTLGSSGSSYNEQFF. The chain recombines TRBV7-6 with TRBJ2-1; TRBD2 is a possible D gene (6 bases). From germline, CDR1 is SGHVS and CDR2 FNYEAQ. CDR3 length equals 17 residues.

This clonotype was counted ten times or more. The chain carries TRBV19 and TRBJ1-1; 8 bases fit TRBD1. Germline CDR1 LNHDA, CDR2 SQIVND (reference sequence). CDR3 size: 14 residues. V was pared by 6 bases and J by 6 bases, with 9 bases of the junction left unmatched. The DNA of the CDR3 is TGTGCCAGTAGCCTGGACAGGGCGAGGGCTGAAGCTTTCTTT. Its translation: CASSLDRARAEAFF.

V is TRBV28 and J is TRBJ2-5; the D gene is possibly TRBD2 (5 bases). The CDR3 length is 15 residues. Germline CDR1 and CDR2: MDHEN and SYDVKM. Trimming stripped 5 bases from V and 5 bases from J, with 18 bases between. The CDR3: CASSPTDWRGETQYF. CDR3 DNA: TGTGCCAGCAGTCCCACGGACTGGCGCGGCGAGACCCAGTACTTC.

This clonotype has a count of ten or more. The chain uses TRBV7-2 and TRBJ1-2; 9 bases align to TRBD1. Germline trimming cut 1 base from V and 4 bases from J; bases unmatched to any gene: 4. The CDR3 loop spans 15 amino acids. Germline CDR1 SGHTA, CDR2 FQGNSA. CDR3 amino acids: CASSLDRGHGYGYTF. CDR3 DNA sequence: TGTGCCAGCAGCTTAGACAGGGGGCATGGCTATGGCTACACCTTC. Full variable domain (rest looked up from reference TRBV7-2 and TRBJ1-2): GAGVSQSPSNKVTEKGKDVELRCDPISGHTALYWYRQSLGQGLEFLIYFQGNSAPDKSGLPSDRFSAERTGGSVSTLTIQRTQQEDSAVYLCASSLDRGHGYGYTFGSGTRLTVV.

This clonotype was seen repeatedly, ten times or more. The V gene is TRBV25-1, the J gene TRBJ2-2, with D possibly matching TRBD1 (5 bases). Trimming removed 7 bases from V and 3 bases from J, with 12 bases in between. Germline values: CDR1 MGHDK, CDR2 SYGVNS. The length of the CDR3 is 14 residues. CDR3 sequence: CASTLQGDTGELFF. The CDR3 DNA sequence: TGTGCCAGCACACTACAAGGGGACACCGGGGAGCTGTTTTTT. The variable domain in full, with the rest retrieved from reference TRBV25-1 and TRBJ2-2, is EADIYQTPRYLVIGTGKKITLECSQTMGHDKMYWYQQDPGMELHLIHYSYGVNSTEKGDLSSESTVSRIRTEHFPLTLESARPSHTSQYLCASTLQGDTGELFFGEGSRLTVL.

This clonotype showed up many times. This chain connects TRBV6-1 to TRBJ1-5, with TRBD1 matching over 8 bases. The length of the CDR3 is 15 residues. The germline V gene has CDR1 MNHNS and CDR2 SASEGT. The V gene end was trimmed by 6 bases and the J gene end by 7 bases; junction bases not matched to a gene: 11. CDR3 protein: CASSTRTGTRQPQHF. As DNA, the CDR3 is TGTGCCAGCAGCACCCGGACAGGGACGAGGCAGCCCCAGCATTTT.

This clonotype showed up many times. The chain recombines TRBV19 with TRBJ2-1, with a tentative D call TRBD2 (5 bases). The CDR3 totals 14 residues. Germline CDR1 reads LNHDA; CDR2 reads SQIVND (reference sequence). Trimming pared 5 bases from V and 9 bases from J, leaving 17 bases between. The CDR3 spells CASSSITSWSEQFF. As DNA, the CDR3 is TGTGCCAGTAGTTCCATAACTAGTTGGAGTGAGCAGTTCTTC. The full variable domain, its missing parts supplied by reference TRBV19 and TRBJ2-1, is DGGITQSPKYLFRKEGQNVTLSCEQNLNHDAMYWYRQDPGQGLRLIYYSQIVNDFQKGDIAEGYSVSREKKESFPLTVTSAQKNPTAFYLCASSSITSWSEQFFGPGTRLTVL.

This clonotype was found a few times. CDR3 protein: CASSRIGATRLGAFF. Here the CDR3 DNA reads TGTGCCAGCAGTCGGATAGGGGCAACCCGTCTGGGCGCTTTCTTT. This sequence joins TRBV6-2 or TRBV6-3 and TRBJ1-1; TRBD1 might be the D (5 bases). CDR1 and CDR2 (germline): MNHEY, SVGEGT. The V end was cut by 5 bases, the J end by 11 bases, with 24 bases between. The CDR3 is made up of 15 amino acids.

V usage is TRBV28 and J usage is TRBJ2-7; D call uncertain. CDR1 is MDHEN, CDR2 SYDVKM, per germline. The V end was cut by 8 bases, the J end by 3 bases, with 11 bases between. The CDR3 has 12 amino acids. The CDR3 is CASGMQVYEQYF. The CDR3 DNA reads TGTGCCAGCGGTATGCAGGTCTACGAGCAGTACTTC.